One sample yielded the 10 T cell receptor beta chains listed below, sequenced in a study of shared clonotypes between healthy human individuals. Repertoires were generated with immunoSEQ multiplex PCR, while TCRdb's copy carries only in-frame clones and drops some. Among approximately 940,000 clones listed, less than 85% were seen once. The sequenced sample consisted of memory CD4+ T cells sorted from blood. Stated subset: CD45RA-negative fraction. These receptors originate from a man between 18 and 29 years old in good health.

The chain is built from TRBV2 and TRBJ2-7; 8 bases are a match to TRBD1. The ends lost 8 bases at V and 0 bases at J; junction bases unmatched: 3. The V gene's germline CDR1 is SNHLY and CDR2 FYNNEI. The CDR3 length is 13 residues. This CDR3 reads CASDRGLSYEQYF. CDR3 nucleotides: TGTGCCAGCGACAGGGGCCTCTCCTACGAGCAGTACTTC.

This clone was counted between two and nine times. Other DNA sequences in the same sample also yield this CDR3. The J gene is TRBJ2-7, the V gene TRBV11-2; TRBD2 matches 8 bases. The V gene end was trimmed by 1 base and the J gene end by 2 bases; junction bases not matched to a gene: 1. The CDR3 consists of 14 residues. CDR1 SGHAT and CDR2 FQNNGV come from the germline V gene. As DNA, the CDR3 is TGTGCCAGCAGCTTAGGCGGGGGGCCCTACGAGCAGTACTTC. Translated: CASSLGGGPYEQYF.

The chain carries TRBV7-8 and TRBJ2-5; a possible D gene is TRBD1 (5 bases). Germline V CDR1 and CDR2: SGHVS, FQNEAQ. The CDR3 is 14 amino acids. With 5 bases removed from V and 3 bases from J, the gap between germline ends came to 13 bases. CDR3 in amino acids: CASSPRSGKETQYF. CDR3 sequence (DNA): TGTGCCAGCAGCCCGCGATCAGGGAAAGAGACCCAGTACTTC.

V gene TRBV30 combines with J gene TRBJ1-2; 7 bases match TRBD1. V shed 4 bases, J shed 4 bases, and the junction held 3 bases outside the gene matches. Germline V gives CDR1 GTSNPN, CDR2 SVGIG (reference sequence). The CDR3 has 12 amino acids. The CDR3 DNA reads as TGTGCCTGGACCCGACAGGGCTATGGCTACACCTTC. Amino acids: CAWTRQGYGYTF. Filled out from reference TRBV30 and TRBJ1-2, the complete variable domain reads SQTIHQWPATLVQPVGSPLSLECTVEGTSNPNLYWYRQAAGRGLQLLFYSVGIGQISSEVPQNLSASRPQDRQFILSSKKLLLSDSGFYLCAWTRQGYGYTFGSGTRLTVV.

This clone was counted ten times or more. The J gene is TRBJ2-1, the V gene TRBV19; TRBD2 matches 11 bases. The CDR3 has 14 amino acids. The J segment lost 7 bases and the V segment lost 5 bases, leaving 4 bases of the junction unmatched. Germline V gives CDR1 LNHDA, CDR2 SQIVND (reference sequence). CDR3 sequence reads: CASSVAGGRNEQFF. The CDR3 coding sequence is TGTGCCAGTAGTGTAGCGGGAGGGCGGAATGAGCAGTTCTTC. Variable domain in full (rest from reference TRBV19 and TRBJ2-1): DGGITQSPKYLFRKEGQNVTLSCEQNLNHDAMYWYRQDPGQGLRLIYYSQIVNDFQKGDIAEGYSVSREKKESFPLTVTSAQKNPTAFYLCASSVAGGRNEQFFGPGTRLTVL.

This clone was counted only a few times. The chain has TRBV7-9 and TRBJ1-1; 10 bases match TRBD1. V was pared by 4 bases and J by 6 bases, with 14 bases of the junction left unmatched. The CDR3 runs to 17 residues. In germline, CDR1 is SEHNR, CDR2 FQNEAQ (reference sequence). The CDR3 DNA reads TGTGCCAGCAGCTGGGACAGGGGTGGGGCGGGAGACGCTGAAGCTTTCTTT. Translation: CASSWDRGGAGDAEAFF.

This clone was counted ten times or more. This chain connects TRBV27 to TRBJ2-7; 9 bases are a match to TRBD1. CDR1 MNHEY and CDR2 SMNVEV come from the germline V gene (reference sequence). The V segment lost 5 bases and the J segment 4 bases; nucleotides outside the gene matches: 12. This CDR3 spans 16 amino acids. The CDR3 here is CASSRSRGTGLYEQYF. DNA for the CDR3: TGTGCCAGCAGTAGAAGCAGAGGGACAGGGCTATACGAGCAGTACTTC.

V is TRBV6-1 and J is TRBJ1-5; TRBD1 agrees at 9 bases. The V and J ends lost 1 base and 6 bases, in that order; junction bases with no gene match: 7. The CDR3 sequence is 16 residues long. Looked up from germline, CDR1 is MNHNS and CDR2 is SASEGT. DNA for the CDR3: TGTGCCAGCAGTGAAGATGTGGACAGGGGAGGTCAGCCCCAGCATTTT. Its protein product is CASSEDVDRGGQPQHF.

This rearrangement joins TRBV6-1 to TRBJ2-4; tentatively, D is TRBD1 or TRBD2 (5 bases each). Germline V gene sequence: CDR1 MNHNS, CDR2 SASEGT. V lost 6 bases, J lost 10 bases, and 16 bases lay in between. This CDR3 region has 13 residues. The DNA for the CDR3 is TGTGCCAGCAGGGGAACTGGTTGGGGGATTCAGTACTTC. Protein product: CASRGTGWGIQYF.

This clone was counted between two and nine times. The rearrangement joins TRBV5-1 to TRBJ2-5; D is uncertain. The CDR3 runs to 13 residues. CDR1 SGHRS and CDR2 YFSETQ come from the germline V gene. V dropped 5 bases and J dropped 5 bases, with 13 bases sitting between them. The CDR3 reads CASSPKAAETQYF. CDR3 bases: TGCGCCAGCAGTCCTAAGGCTGCGGAGACCCAGTACTTC.